The T cell receptor beta chain under discussion was sequenced for a study of siplizumab effects on memory and regulatory T cells. It was 80,000 to 100,000 TCR templates that were assayed per sample. Libraries were prepared by immunoSEQ multiplex PCR; TCRdb keeps only in-frame clonotypes and omits some of them. The sample consists of more than 90,000 clones, 90% to 95% of them appearing once. V shed 3 bases and J shed 7 bases, with 5 bases lying between them. Germline CDR1 SGHRS, CDR2 YFSETQ. The CDR3 has 11 residues. In the case of this clone: Its antigen is still unknown.

Whole-study results and caveats: Naive T cells seemed more diverse than memory cells and seemed major alloresponse contributors.

The rearrangement uses TRBV5-1 and TRBJ1-3; D call uncertain. Specimen: non-Treg CD4+ T cells sorted from blood. The TCR sequence derives from a human donor in good health. CDR3 loop: CASSSGNTIYF. The DNA of the CDR3 is TGCGCCAGCAGCTCCGGGAACACCATATATTTT.